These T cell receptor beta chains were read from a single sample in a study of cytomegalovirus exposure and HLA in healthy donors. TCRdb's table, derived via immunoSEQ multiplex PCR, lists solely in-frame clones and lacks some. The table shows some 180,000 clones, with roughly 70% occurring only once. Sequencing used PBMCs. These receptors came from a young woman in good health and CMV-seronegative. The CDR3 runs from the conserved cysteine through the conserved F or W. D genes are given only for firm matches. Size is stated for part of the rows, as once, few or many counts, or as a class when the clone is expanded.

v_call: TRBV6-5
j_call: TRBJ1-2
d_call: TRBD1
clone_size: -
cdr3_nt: TGTGCCAGCAGTCGAGGGGACAGGGCCTATGGCTACACCTTC
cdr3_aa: CASSRGDRAYGYTF

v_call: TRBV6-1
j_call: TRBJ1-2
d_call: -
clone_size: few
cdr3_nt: TGTGCCAGCAGCGCCGTCGGGGGGTCTAACTATGGCTACACCTTC
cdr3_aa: CASSAVGGSNYGYTF

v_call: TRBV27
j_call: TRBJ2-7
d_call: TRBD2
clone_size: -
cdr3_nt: TGTGCCAGCAGTTCCGGACTAGCGGACTACGAGCAGTACTTC
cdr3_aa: CASSSGLADYEQYF

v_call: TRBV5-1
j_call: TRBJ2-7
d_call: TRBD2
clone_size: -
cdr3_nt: TGCGCCAGCAAGATGACTAGCGGAACGAGCTCCTACGAGCAGTACTTC
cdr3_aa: CASKMTSGTSSYEQYF

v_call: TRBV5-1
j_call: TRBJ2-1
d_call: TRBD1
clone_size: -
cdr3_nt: TGCGCCAGCAGCTTAATGATTGGGACAGGGGTGGACAATGAGCAGTTCTTC
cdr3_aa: CASSLMIGTGVDNEQFF

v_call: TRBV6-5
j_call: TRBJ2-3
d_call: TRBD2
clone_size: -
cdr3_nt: TGTGCCAGCAGTTACTCGAGGACTAGAGTGACGCAGTATTTT
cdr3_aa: CASSYSRTRVTQYF

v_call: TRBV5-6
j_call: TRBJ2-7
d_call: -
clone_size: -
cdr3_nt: TGTGCCAGCAGCTTCCGCTACGAGCAGTACTTC
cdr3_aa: CASSFRYEQYF

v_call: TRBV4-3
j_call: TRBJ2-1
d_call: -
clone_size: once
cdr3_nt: TGCGCCAGCAGCCAAGATCTCCCCTTTCCCAGATTCTATGAGCAGTTCTTC
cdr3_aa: CASSQDLPFPRFYEQFF

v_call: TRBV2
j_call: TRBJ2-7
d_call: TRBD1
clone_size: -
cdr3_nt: TGTGCCAGCAGTCCAGACAGGGGGCTCTACGAGCAGTACTTC
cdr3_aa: CASSPDRGLYEQYF

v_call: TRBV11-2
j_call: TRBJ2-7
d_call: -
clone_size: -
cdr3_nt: TGTGCCAGCAGCTTAGATTGGGGTAGCGACGAGCAGTACTTC
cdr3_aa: CASSLDWGSDEQYF

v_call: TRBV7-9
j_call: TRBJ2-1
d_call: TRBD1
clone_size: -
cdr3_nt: TGTGCCAGCGGCACAGGGGCCGTTCACAATGAGCAGTTCTTC
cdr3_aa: CASGTGAVHNEQFF

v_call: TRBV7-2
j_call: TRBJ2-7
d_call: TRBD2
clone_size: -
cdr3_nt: TGTGCCAGCAGCTCGGCTAGCGGGAGAAGGGAGCAGTACTTC
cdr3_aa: CASSSASGRREQYF

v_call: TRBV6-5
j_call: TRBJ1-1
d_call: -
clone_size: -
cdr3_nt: TGTGCCAGCAGTTGGGGCAGGCCGAACACTGAAGCTTTCTTT
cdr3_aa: CASSWGRPNTEAFF

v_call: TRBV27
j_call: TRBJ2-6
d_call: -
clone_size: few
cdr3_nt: TGTGCCAGCAGCCTGGAGGGTGGGGCCAACGTCCTGACTTTC
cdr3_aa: CASSLEGGANVLTF

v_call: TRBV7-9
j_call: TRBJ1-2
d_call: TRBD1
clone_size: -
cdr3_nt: TGTTCCAGCAGCTTATCTCAGGGGGCTGATAATGGCTACACCTTC
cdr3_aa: CSSSLSQGADNGYTF

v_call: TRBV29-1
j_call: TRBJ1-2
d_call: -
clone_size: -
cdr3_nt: TGCAGCGTATCAACCCCCGGGAGCTATGGCTACACCTTC
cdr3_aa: CSVSTPGSYGYTF

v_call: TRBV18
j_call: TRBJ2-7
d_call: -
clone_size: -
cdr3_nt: TGTGCCAGCTCCCGTACAAGAACAGACTACGAGCAGTACTTC
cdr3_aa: CASSRTRTDYEQYF

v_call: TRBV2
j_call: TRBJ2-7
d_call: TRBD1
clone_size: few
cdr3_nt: TGTGCCAGCTGTGACAGGGGAATCTACGAGCAGTACTTC
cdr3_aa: CASCDRGIYEQYF

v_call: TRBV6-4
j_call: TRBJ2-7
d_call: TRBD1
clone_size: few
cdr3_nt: TGTGCCAGCAGCGCCCAACCGGGACAGGGGGCCTACGAGCAGTACTTC
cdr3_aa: CASSAQPGQGAYEQYF

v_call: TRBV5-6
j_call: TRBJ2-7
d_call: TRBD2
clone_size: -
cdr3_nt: TGTGCCAGCAGCTTGCCGGGACTAGGTTCCTACGAGCAGTACTTC
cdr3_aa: CASSLPGLGSYEQYF

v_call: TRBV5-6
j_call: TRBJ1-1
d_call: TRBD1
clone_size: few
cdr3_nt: TGTGCCAGCAGCTGGGGGACAGCTGAAGCTTTCTTT
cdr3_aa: CASSWGTAEAFF

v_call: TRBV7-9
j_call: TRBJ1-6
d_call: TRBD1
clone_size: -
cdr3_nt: TGTGCCAGCAGCTTAGTAATTGGACAGGGAGGAAATTCACCCCTCCACTTT
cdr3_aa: CASSLVIGQGGNSPLHF

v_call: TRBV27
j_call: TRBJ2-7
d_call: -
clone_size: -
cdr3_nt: TGTGCCAGCAGTTTATCGATGGCCGGGGGGCCCTACGAGCAGTACTTC
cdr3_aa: CASSLSMAGGPYEQYF

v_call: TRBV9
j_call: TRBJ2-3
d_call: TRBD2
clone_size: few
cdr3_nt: TGTGCCAGCAGTCCAAGCGAGCGGGGAACAGATACGCAGTATTTT
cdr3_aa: CASSPSERGTDTQYF

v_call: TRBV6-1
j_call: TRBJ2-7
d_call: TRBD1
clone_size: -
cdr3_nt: TGTGCCAGCAGTGTGTTTGGGACAGGGGCGCTTGGAGTCTCCTACGAGCAGTACTTC
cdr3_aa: CASSVFGTGALGVSYEQYF

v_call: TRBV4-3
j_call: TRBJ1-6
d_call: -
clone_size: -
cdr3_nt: TGCGCCAGCAGCCAAGATGTCAGGACAGCCGATTCACCCCTCCACTTT
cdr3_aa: CASSQDVRTADSPLHF

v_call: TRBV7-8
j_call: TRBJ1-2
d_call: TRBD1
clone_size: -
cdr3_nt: TGTGCCAGCAGCTCCGACCCCAGGGGGCTCTACACCTTC
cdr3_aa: CASSSDPRGLYTF

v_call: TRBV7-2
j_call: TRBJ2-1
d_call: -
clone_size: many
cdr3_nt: TGTGCCAGCAGCTTAGTGGGGGCCGATGAGCAGTTCTTC
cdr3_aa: CASSLVGADEQFF

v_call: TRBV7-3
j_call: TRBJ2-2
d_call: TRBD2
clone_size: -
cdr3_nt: TGTGCCAGCAGCTTAGCCATAACTAGCGGGGGGGCGGCGGAGCTGTTTTTT
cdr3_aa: CASSLAITSGGAAELFF

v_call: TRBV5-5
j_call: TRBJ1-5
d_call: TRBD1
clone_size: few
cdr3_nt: TGTGCCAGCAGCCTAGGACAGGCTAGCAATCAGCCCCAGCATTTT
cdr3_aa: CASSLGQASNQPQHF

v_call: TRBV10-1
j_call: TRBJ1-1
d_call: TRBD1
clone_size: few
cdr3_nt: TGCGCCAGCAGTGAGCCCCGACAGGGGGGGGATGAGGACACTGAAGCTTTCTTT
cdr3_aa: CASSEPRQGGDEDTEAFF